This passage covers 21 T cell receptor beta chains from one sample sequenced in a study of glioma-infiltrating T cells after dendritic cell vaccination. Here immunoSEQ multiplex PCR was the method, and the copy in TCRdb shows in-frame clones only, minus some. The sample includes over 75 clones. Sequences were derived from tumor tissue, sampled before dendritic cell vaccination. The source of these receptors is a human donor with glioblastoma.

The rearrangement links TRBV5-1 to TRBJ2-3; 11 bases match TRBD2. Trimming took 3 bases from V and 0 from J; bases not matched to a gene: 3. The CDR3 is 16 amino acids. The germline CDR1 and CDR2 sequences are SGHRS and YFSETQ. The CDR3 loop is CASSSGLAGSTDTQYF. The CDR3 DNA reads as TGCGCCAGCAGCTCAGGACTAGCGGGTAGCACAGATACGCAGTATTTT.

J is TRBJ2-6 and V is TRBV30; TRBD1 matches 8 bases. Unmatched junction bases numbered 6, after V lost 2 bases and J lost 3 bases. CDR1 is GTSNPN, CDR2 SVGIG, per germline (reference sequence). This CDR3 has 16 amino acids. The CDR3 DNA is TGTGCCTGGAGTCCTCAGGGGGCTGGTGGGGCCAACGTCCTGACTTTC. It codes for CAWSPQGAGGANVLTF. Full variable domain (outside the CDR3, taken from reference TRBV30 and TRBJ2-6): SQTIHQWPATLVQPVGSPLSLECTVEGTSNPNLYWYRQAAGRGLQLLFYSVGIGQISSEVPQNLSASRPQDRQFILSSKKLLLSDSGFYLCAWSPQGAGGANVLTFGAGSRLTVL.

The rearrangement joins TRBV6-1 to TRBJ2-7, with D possibly TRBD2 on 6 matching bases. The CDR3 covers 13 residues. Trimming stripped 3 bases from V and 6 bases from J, with 12 bases between. Germline V gene data show CDR1 as MNHNS and CDR2 as SASEGT. CDR3 region: CASSDRRGSEQYF. The CDR3 nucleotides read TGTGCCAGCAGTGATAGGAGGGGCTCCGAGCAGTACTTC.

V usage is TRBV19 and J usage is TRBJ1-1; TRBD1 agrees at 8 bases. After removal of 5 bases from V and 2 bases from J, the junction contained 4 bases not matched to a gene. This CDR3 has 14 residues. Looked up from germline, CDR1 is LNHDA and CDR2 is SQIVND (reference sequence). The CDR3 coding sequence is TGTGCCAGTAGTTTTGGACAGGGAAACACTGAAGCTTTCTTT. It translates to CASSFGQGNTEAFF. Variable domain in full (rest from reference TRBV19 and TRBJ1-1): DGGITQSPKYLFRKEGQNVTLSCEQNLNHDAMYWYRQDPGQGLRLIYYSQIVNDFQKGDIAEGYSVSREKKESFPLTVTSAQKNPTAFYLCASSFGQGNTEAFFGQGTRLTVV.

Comments on this clone: The same CDR3 arises from other DNA sequences in this sample as well. This sequence joins TRBV10-1 and TRBJ1-2; no firm D call. V was cut by 3 bases and J by 6 bases, with 14 bases left in between. Germline assignment: CDR1 WNHNN and CDR2 SYGVQD (reference sequence). This CDR3 is built from 14 residues. The CDR3 loop is CASSDGKGTDGYTF. The CDR3 DNA sequence: TGCGCCAGCAGTGACGGGAAAGGTACTGATGGCTACACCTTC.

V is TRBV10-3 and J is TRBJ2-5; tentatively, D is TRBD2 (5 bases). The CDR3 is 14 amino acids. The germline gives CDR1 ENHRY, CDR2 SYGVKD. The V end lost 0 bases, the J end lost 3 bases, and 8 bases lay between the germline ends. The CDR3, as DNA: TGTGCCATCAGTGAGTCGAGGGAGAAAGAGACCCAGTACTTC. Residues: CAISESREKETQYF.

The chain recombines TRBV4-1 with TRBJ1-2; the match to TRBD1 covers 7 bases. V dropped 2 bases and J dropped 3; count of bases not matched to a gene: 9. The CDR3 spans 16 residues. Germline V gives CDR1 MGHRA, CDR2 YSYEKL. The DNA for the CDR3 is TGCGCCAGCAGCCAAACCCGAGGGGGCAGGTACTATGGCTACACCTTC. Protein product: CASSQTRGGRYYGYTF.

This clone was detected once. The chain carries TRBV7-9 and TRBJ2-4; a weak D match, TRBD1 (6 bases). The CDR3 spans 13 residues. V was clipped by 5 bases and J by 5 bases, with 10 bases between them. Germline-derived CDR1 and CDR2 are SEHNR and FQNEAQ (reference sequence). CDR3 loop: CASSRDTENIQYF. CDR3 sequence (DNA): TGTGCCAGCAGCCGGGACACTGAAAACATTCAGTACTTC.

The gene calls are TRBV6-5 and TRBJ2-7, with TRBD1 matching over 9 bases. V gave up 0 bases and J gave up 4 bases; unmatched junction bases: 4. The germline CDR1 and CDR2 sequences are MNHEY and SVGAGI. The CDR3 runs 15 residues. The chain's CDR3 is CASSYSGQGGYEQYF. The CDR3 DNA is TGTGCCAGCAGTTACTCGGGACAGGGTGGGTACGAGCAGTACTTC.

The V and J genes are TRBV5-1 and TRBJ1-1; no definite D call. The CDR3 extends over 14 amino acids. Trimming removed 4 bases from V and 1 base from J, with 11 bases in between. Germline V CDR1 and CDR2: SGHRS, YFSETQ. The CDR3 sequence: CASSIATQNTEAFF. DNA for the CDR3: TGCGCCAGCAGCATAGCTACACAGAACACTGAAGCTTTCTTT.

The rearrangement uses TRBV19 and TRBJ1-1, with D maybe TRBD1 (5 bases). There are 14 residues in the CDR3. The germline V gene has CDR1 LNHDA and CDR2 SQIVND (reference sequence). Trimming stripped 5 bases from V and 5 bases from J, with 15 bases between. The DNA of the CDR3 is TGTGCCAGTAGTCCTCTATCGGGGGTTACTGAAGCTTTCTTT. Translated, it gives CASSPLSGVTEAFF.

V usage is TRBV2 and J usage is TRBJ2-7; 7 nucleotides line up with TRBD2. Trimming at V came to 6 bases and at J to 4 bases, leaving 9 bases not matched to a gene. The CDR3 consists of 14 residues. Germline lookup yields CDR1 SNHLY and CDR2 FYNNEI. CDR3 loop: CASSPSGLGYEQYF. The CDR3 DNA is TGTGCCAGCAGCCCAAGCGGACTAGGTTACGAGCAGTACTTC. Full variable domain (remainder filled in from reference TRBV2 and TRBJ2-7): EPEVTQTPSHQVTQMGQEVILRCVPISNHLYFYWYRQILGQKVEFLVSFYNNEISEKSEIFDDQFSVERPDGSNFTLKIRSTKLEDSAMYFCASSPSGLGYEQYFGPGTRLTVT.

The chain couples TRBV9 to TRBJ1-2, with D uncertain. The CDR3 loop spans 13 amino acids. Germline CDR1 SGDLS, CDR2 YYNGEE. V lost 1 base to trimming and J lost 3 bases, with 7 bases between them. CDR3 nucleotide sequence: TGTGCCAGCAGCGTACAGGATGACTATGGCTACACCTTC. Translation: CASSVQDDYGYTF.

V usage is TRBV6-4 and J usage is TRBJ1-2, with 10 positions matching TRBD1. CDR1 and CDR2 (germline): MRHNA, SNTAGT. V lost 4 bases to trimming and J lost 6 bases; unmatched junction nucleotides: 2. This CDR3 is built from 13 residues. The CDR3 spells CASSGGQGNGYTF. Written as DNA, the CDR3 is TGTGCCAGCAGTGGGGGACAGGGGAATGGCTACACCTTC.

This sequence joins TRBV4-3 and TRBJ2-7, with D possibly TRBD2 on 6 matching bases. The germline gives CDR1 LGHNA, CDR2 YSLEER. V was clipped by 0 bases and J by 6 bases, with 15 bases between them. This CDR3 comprises 15 residues. In DNA form, the CDR3 reads TGCGCCAGCAGCCAAGAAAGGGAGTACGGGGGCGAGCAGTACTTC. Its protein is CASSQEREYGGEQYF.

V usage is TRBV29-1 and J usage is TRBJ2-7, with TRBD2 as a possible D gene (5 bases). The CDR3 spans 13 residues. Per germline, CDR1 SQVTM and CDR2 ANQGSEA. Deletions cut 4 bases from V and 0 bases from J, with 10 bases between. DNA for the CDR3: TGCAGCGTTGTCAGCGGCAGCTCCTACGAGCAGTACTTC. Residues: CSVVSGSSYEQYF.

The chain links TRBV9 to TRBJ2-3; 11 bases are shared with TRBD2. V was pared by 0 bases and J by 5 bases, with 5 bases of the junction left unmatched. The germline V gene encodes CDR1 SGDLS and CDR2 YYNGEE. The CDR3 is 16 amino acids. The DNA of the CDR3 is TGTGCCAGCAGCGTAGACGTAGCGGGGGGGGGAGATACGCAGTATTTT. Translated, it gives CASSVDVAGGGDTQYF. The full variable domain, rest sourced from reference TRBV9 and TRBJ2-3, is DSGVTQTPKHLITATGQRVTLRCSPRSGDLSVYWYQQSLDQGLQFLIQYYNGEERAKGNILERFSAQQFPDLHSELNLSSLELGDSALYFCASSVDVAGGGDTQYFGPGTRLTVL.

The chain uses TRBV6-5 and TRBJ1-2; 9 bases align to TRBD1. This CDR3 is built from 12 residues. J lost 8 bases, V lost 10 bases, and 8 bases had no gene match. Germline V CDR1 and CDR2: MNHEY, SVGAGI. DNA for the CDR3: TGTGCCACCTTTGGGACAGGGAGAGGCTACACCTTC. Translating it yields CATFGTGRGYTF.

This chain links TRBV5-5 with TRBJ1-5; 9 positions match TRBD1. Germline V gives CDR1 SGHKS, CDR2 YYEKEE (reference sequence). V shed 0 bases, J shed 6 bases, and the junction held 4 bases outside the gene matches. The CDR3 loop spans 15 amino acids. The CDR3 coding sequence is TGTGCCAGCAGCTTGGCCGGGACAGGGAGTCAGCCCCAGCATTTT. It encodes CASSLAGTGSQPQHF. Variable domain in full (rest from reference TRBV5-5 and TRBJ1-5): DAGVTQSPTHLIKTRGQQVTLRCSPISGHKSVSWYQQVLGQGPQFIFQYYEKEERGRGNFPDRFSARQFPNYSSELNVNALLLGDSALYLCASSLAGTGSQPQHFGDGTRLSIL.

The V call is TRBV6-1, the J call TRBJ1-2, with 7 bases fitting TRBD1. This CDR3 has 14 residues. Germline V lookup: CDR1 MNHNS, CDR2 SASEGT. With 6 bases clipped from V and 13 bases from J, the junction kept 17 bases outside the gene matches. The CDR3 DNA reads as TGTGCCAGCAGCGGCGCGGGGGGACAGTCTAAGGGCACCTTC. It translates to CASSGAGGQSKGTF.

The CDR3 region is CASSSIGRDRGSPYEQYF. CDR3 nucleotides: TGTGCCAGCAGCTCTATAGGAAGGGACAGGGGAAGTCCCTACGAGCAGTACTTC. The chain carries TRBV7-9 and TRBJ2-7; 10 bases map to TRBD1. Germline lookup yields CDR1 SEHNR and CDR2 FQNEAQ (reference sequence). This CDR3 is built from 18 residues. V shed 4 bases and J 2 bases; nucleotides not matched to a gene: 14.